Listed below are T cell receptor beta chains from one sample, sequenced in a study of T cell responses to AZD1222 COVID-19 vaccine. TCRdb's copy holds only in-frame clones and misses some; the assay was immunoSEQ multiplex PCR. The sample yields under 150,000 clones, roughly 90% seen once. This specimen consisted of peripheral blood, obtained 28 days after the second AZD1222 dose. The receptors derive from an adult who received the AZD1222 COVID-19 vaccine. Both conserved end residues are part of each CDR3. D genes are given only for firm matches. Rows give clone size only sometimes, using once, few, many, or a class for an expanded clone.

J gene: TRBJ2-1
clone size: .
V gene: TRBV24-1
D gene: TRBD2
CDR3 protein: CATSDSGTSAPGEQFF
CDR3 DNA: TGTGCCACCAGTGATTCCGGGACTAGCGCGCCGGGAGAGCAGTTCTTC

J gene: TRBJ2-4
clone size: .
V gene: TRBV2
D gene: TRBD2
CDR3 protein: CASTWGGAKNIQYF
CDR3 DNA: TGTGCCAGCACCTGGGGGGGAGCCAAAAACATTCAGTACTTC

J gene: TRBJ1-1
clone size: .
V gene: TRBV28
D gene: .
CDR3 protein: CASRSPSGTHTEAFF
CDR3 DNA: TGTGCCAGCAGGTCCCCCTCGGGGACCCACACTGAAGCTTTCTTT

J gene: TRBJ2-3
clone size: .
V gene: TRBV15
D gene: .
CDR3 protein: CATSRGGLDTQYF
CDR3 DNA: TGTGCCACCAGCAGAGGGGGACTTGATACGCAGTATTTT

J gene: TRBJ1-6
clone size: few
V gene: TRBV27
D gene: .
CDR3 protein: CASTLGGGNSPLHF
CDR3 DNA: TGTGCCAGCACCCTCGGGGGTGGGAATTCACCCCTCCACTTT

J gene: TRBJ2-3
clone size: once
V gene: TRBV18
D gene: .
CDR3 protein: CATTHTTTTDTQYF
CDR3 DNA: TGTGCCACAACGCATACTACCACCACAGATACGCAGTATTTT

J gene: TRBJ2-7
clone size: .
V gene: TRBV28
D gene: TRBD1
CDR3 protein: CVSRGSYEQYF
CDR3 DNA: TGTGTGAGCAGGGGGTCCTACGAGCAGTACTTC

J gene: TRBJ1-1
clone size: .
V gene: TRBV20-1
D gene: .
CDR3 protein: CSASDGRTEAFF
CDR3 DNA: TGCAGTGCTAGTGACGGACGGACTGAAGCTTTCTTT

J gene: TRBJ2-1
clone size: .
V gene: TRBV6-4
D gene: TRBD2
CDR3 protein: CASSPTSGGAFEQFF
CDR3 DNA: TGTGCCAGCAGTCCGACTAGCGGGGGGGCATTTGAGCAGTTCTTC

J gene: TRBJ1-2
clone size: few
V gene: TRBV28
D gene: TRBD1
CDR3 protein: CASSKKLTGIRRCTF
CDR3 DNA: TGTGCCAGCAGTAAAAAATTGACAGGGATCCGAAGGTGCACCTTC

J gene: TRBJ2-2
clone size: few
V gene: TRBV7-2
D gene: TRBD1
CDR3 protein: CASSLPPGQDTGELFF
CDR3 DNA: TGTGCCAGCAGCTTACCCCCGGGACAGGACACCGGGGAGCTGTTTTTT

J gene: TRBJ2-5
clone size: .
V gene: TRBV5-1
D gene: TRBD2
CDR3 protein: CASSPSGGQETQYF
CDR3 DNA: TGCGCCAGCAGCCCTAGCGGGGGGCAAGAGACCCAGTACTTC

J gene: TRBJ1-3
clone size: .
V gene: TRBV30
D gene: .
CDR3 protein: CACRTAGNTIYF
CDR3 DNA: TGTGCCTGTAGGACAGCGGGAAACACCATATATTTT

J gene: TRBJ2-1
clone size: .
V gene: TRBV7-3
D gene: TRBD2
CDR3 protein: CASSLTGLAGGYNEQFF
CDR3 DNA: TGTGCCAGCAGCTTAACTGGGCTAGCGGGAGGGTACAATGAGCAGTTCTTC

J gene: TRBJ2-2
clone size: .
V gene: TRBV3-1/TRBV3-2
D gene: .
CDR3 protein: CASSPGTLASTGELFF
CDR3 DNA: TGTGCCAGCAGCCCGGGGACTCTAGCGTCCACCGGGGAGCTGTTTTTT

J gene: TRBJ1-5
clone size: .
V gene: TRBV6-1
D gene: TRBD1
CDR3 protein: CASSGARGQVFFPGQPQHF
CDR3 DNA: TGTGCCAGCAGTGGGGCGAGGGGACAGGTTTTCTTTCCGGGTCAGCCCCAGCATTTT

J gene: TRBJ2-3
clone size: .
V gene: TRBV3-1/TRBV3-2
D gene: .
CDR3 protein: CASSQLSGVLGTDTQYF
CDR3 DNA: TGTGCCAGCAGCCAACTTTCGGGGGTTTTAGGCACAGATACGCAGTATTTT

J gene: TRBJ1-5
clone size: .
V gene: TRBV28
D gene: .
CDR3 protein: CAAQARLSNQPQHF
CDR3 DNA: TGTGCCGCCCAGGCCCGACTTTCTAATCAGCCCCAGCATTTT

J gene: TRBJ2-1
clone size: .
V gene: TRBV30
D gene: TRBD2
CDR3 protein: CAWRTSGSSNEQFF
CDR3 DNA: TGTGCCTGGAGGACTAGCGGGAGTTCGAATGAGCAGTTCTTC

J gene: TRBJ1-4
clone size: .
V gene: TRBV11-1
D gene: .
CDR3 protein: CASSPRSGNEKLFF
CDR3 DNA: TGTGCCAGCAGCCCTCGGTCCGGGAATGAAAAACTGTTTTTT

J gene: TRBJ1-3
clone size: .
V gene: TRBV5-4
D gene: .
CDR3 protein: CASSLSRGNTIYF
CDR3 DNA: TGTGCCAGCAGCTTGTCGCGGGGAAACACCATATATTTT

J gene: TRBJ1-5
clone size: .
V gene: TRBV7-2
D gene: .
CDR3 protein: CASSLGLGFNQPQHF
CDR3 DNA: TGTGCCAGCAGCTTAGGGTTGGGGTTCAATCAGCCCCAGCATTTT

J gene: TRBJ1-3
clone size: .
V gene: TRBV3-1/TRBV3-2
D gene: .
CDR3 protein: CASSQTRTSGNTIYF
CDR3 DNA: TGTGCCAGCAGCCAAACCCGAACGTCGGGAAACACCATATATTTT

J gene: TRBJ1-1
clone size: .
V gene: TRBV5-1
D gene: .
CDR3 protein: CASSLEGRPNTEAFF
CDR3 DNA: TGCGCCAGCAGCTTGGAAGGGAGGCCGAACACTGAAGCTTTCTTT

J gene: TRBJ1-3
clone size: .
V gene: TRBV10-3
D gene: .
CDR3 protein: CAISVGDYSGNTIYF
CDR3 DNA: TGTGCCATCAGTGTCGGGGACTACTCTGGAAACACCATATATTTT

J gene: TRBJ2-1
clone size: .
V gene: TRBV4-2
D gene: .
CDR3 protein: CASSQDGAGIYNEQFF
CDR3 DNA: TGTGCCAGCAGCCAAGATGGGGCGGGGATCTACAATGAGCAGTTCTTC

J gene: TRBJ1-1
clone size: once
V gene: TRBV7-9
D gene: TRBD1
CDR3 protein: CASSRTGTPAEAFF
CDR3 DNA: TGTGCCAGCAGCCGGACAGGGACCCCCGCAGAAGCTTTCTTT

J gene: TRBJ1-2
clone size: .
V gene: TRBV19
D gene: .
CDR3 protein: CASSTTRQSLYGYTF
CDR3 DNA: TGTGCCAGTAGTACGACGCGACAGAGCCTCTATGGCTACACCTTC

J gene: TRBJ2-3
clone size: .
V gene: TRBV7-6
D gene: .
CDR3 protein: CASSLSRAGFDTQYF
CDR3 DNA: TGTGCCAGCAGCTTAAGCCGGGCCGGTTTCGATACGCAGTATTTT

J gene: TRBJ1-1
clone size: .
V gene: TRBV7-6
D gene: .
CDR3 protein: CASSLVEGPNTEAFF
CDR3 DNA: TGTGCCAGCAGCTTAGTAGAGGGCCCGAACACTGAAGCTTTCTTT

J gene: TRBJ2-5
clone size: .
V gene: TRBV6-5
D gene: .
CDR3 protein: CASSYSSLGPQETQYF
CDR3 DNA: TGTGCCAGCAGTTACTCGAGTCTCGGGCCCCAAGAGACCCAGTACTTC

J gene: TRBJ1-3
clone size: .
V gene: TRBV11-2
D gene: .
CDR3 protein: CASSQDLRGNTIYF
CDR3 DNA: TGTGCCAGCAGCCAAGATTTAAGAGGAAACACCATATATTTT

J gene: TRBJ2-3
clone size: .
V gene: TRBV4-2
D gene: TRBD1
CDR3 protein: CASSQEAPGTAYKPTDTQYF
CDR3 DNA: TGTGCCAGCAGCCAAGAAGCACCGGGGACAGCTTACAAACCCACAGATACGCAGTATTTT

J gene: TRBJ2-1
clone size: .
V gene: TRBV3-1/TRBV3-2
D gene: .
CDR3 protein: CASSQDGSGLLNEQFF
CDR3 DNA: TGTGCCAGCAGCCAAGACGGTTCAGGGCTGCTTAATGAGCAGTTCTTC

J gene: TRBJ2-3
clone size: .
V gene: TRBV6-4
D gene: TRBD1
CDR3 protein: CATARRDRESDTQYF
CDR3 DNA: TGTGCCACTGCACGCCGGGACAGGGAATCAGATACGCAGTATTTT

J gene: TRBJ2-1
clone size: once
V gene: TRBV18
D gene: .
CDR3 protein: CASSVLIASGSYNEQFF
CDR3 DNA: TGTGCCAGCTCAGTTTTAATTGCCAGTGGCTCCTACAATGAGCAGTTCTTC

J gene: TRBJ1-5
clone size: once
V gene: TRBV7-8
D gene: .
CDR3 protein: CASSPLGGEESNQPQHF
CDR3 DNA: TGTGCCAGCAGCCCCCTAGGGGGGGAGGAAAGCAATCAGCCCCAGCATTTT

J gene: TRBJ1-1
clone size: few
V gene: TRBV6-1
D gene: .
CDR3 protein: CASRGSAEAFF
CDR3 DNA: TGTGCCTCCCGTGGCTCGGCTGAAGCTTTCTTT

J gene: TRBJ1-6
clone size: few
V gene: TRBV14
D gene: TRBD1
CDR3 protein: CASSQDRHPGTENSPLHF
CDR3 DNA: TGTGCCAGCAGCCAAGATCGACACCCCGGGACAGAAAATTCACCCCTCCACTTT

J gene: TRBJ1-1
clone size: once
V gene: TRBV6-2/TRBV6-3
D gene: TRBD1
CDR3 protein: CASSPQGAFTEAFF
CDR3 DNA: TGTGCCAGCAGCCCACAGGGGGCCTTCACTGAAGCTTTCTTT

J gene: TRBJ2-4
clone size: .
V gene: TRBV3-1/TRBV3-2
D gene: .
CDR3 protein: CASSPVLAKNIQYF
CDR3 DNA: TGTGCCAGCAGCCCAGTTCTAGCCAAAAACATTCAGTACTTC

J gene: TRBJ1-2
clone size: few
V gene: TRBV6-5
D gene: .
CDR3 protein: CASSYSFRGAKYGYTF
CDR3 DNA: TGTGCCAGCAGTTACTCATTTCGGGGGGCTAAGTATGGCTACACCTTC

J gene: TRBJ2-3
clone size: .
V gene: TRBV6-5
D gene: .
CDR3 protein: CASSPQGAGADTQYF
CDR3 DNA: TGTGCCAGCAGCCCCCAGGGGGCGGGGGCAGATACGCAGTATTTT

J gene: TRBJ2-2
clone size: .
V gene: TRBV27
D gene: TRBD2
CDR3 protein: CASSKLAGATHGELFF
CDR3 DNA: TGTGCCAGCAGTAAACTAGCGGGGGCTACGCACGGGGAGCTGTTTTTT

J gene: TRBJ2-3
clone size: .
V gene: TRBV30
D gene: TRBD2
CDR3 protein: CASQLADTQYF
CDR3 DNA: TGTGCCTCCCAACTAGCGGATACGCAGTATTTT

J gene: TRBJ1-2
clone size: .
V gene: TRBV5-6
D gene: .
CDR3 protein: CASSTYTPPGYTF
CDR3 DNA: TGTGCCAGCAGCACCTACACCCCGCCAGGCTACACCTTC

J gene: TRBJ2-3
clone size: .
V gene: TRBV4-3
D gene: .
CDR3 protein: CASSQDSTDTQYF
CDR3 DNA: TGCGCCAGCAGCCAAGACAGCACAGATACGCAGTATTTT

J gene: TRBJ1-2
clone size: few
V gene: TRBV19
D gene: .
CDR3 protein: CASSIQGVRYGYTF
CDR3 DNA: TGTGCCAGTAGCATACAGGGTGTGCGATATGGCTACACCTTC

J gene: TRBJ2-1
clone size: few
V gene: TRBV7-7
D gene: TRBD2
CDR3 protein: CASSLRAGGPQSEQFF
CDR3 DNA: TGTGCCAGCAGCTTAAGAGCGGGGGGGCCCCAAAGTGAGCAGTTCTTC

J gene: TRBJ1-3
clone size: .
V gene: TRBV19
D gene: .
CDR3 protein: CASSIRGRGTSSGNTIYF
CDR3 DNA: TGTGCCAGTAGTATCCGAGGTCGGGGGACCAGCTCTGGAAACACCATATATTTT

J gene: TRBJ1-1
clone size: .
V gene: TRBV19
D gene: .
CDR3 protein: CASSVDKAGEAFF
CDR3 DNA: TGTGCCAGTAGTGTTGACAAGGCGGGTGAAGCTTTCTTT